The next 21 T cell receptor beta chains were all read from a single sample in a study of T cells in Graves' hyperthyroidism and ophthalmopathy. Researchers took RNA transcripts and amplified the TCR beta CDR3 regions from them. The TCR CDR3 first-round RT-PCR relied on the HTBI primer set. A single record per CDR3 protein comes from TCRdb applying MiXCR to the multiplex PCR reads. The data contain about 680,000 distinct CDR3 sequences, around a third of them singletons. The sequenced sample consisted of blood. The source of these receptors is a woman aged 40 to 50 with Graves' hyperthyroidism.

This clonotype has a handful of counts. V is TRBV25-1 and J is TRBJ1-6, with TRBD1 matching over 10 bases. J lost 8 bases, V lost 6 bases, and 10 bases had no gene match. CDR1 and CDR2 (germline): MGHDK, SYGVNS. This CDR3 is 16 amino acids long. The CDR3 protein is CASSLPGGQGDSPLHF. CDR3 in DNA: TGTGCCAGCAGCCTACCCGGAGGACAGGGGGATTCACCCCTCCACTTT.

With respect to this clonotype: A junction boundary mismatches the germline segment, possibly from a read error. The genes are TRBV7-2 and TRBJ2-7; D remains ambiguous. This CDR3 spans 17 amino acids. From germline, CDR1 is SGHTA and CDR2 FQGNSA. This CDR3 reads CASSYQRQGHYNYGQYF. For the CDR3, the DNA is TGTGCCAGCAGCTACCAACGACAAGGGCATTATAACTACGGGCAGTACTTC. The variable domain in full, completed from reference TRBV7-2 and TRBJ2-7, reads GAGVSQSPSNKVTEKGKDVELRCDPISGHTALYWYRQSLGQGLEFLIYFQGNSAPDKSGLPSDRFSAERTGGSVSTLTIQRTQQEDSAVYLCASSYQRQGHYNYGQYFGPGTRLTVT.

This clonotype was counted ten times or more. V is TRBV20-1 and J is TRBJ2-5; D is uncertain. The CDR3 spans 13 residues. The germline CDR1 and CDR2 sequences are DFQATT and SNEGSKA (reference sequence). With 4 bases removed from V and 0 bases from J, the gap between germline ends came to 9 bases. The DNA of the CDR3 is TGCAGTGCTATAAGGCTTTACCAAGAGACCCAGTACTTC. It specifies CSAIRLYQETQYF.

CDR3 protein: CASSGGGEETQYF. CDR3 coding DNA: TGTGCCAGCAGTGGGGGCGGGGAAGAGACCCAGTACTTC. The rearrangement uses TRBV28 and TRBJ2-5, with D perhaps assigned TRBD1 or TRBD2 (6 bases each). Germline values: CDR1 MDHEN, CDR2 SYDVKM. This CDR3 comprises 13 residues. The V gene lost 5 bases and the J gene lost 3 bases, with 10 bases spanning the gap. The whole variable domain, remainder taken from reference TRBV28 and TRBJ2-5, is DVKVTQSSRYLVKRTGEKVFLECVQDMDHENMFWYRQDPGLGLRLIYFSYDVKMKEKGDIPEGYSVSREKKERFSLILESASTNQTSMYLCASSGGGEETQYFGPGTRLLVL.

The chain links TRBV12-3 or TRBV12-4 to TRBJ2-7, with D possibly being TRBD2 (7 bases). The CDR3 covers 14 residues. Trimming took off 3 bases at V and 3 bases at J, with 12 bases between the two ends. The CDR3 nucleotides read TGTGCCAGCAGTTTGGGGGAGGGGGTCTACGAGCAGTACTTC. This codes for CASSLGEGVYEQYF.

This clonotype was seen a handful of times. The chain carries TRBV7-9 and TRBJ1-2; possibly TRBD1 for D (6 bases). Between the trimmed V and J ends, which lost 11 bases and 1 base, there was a span of 20 bases. The CDR3 covers 15 residues. CDR1 and CDR2 (germline): SEHNR, FQNEAQ (reference sequence). CDR3 DNA sequence: TGTGCCGTTCGAAAATTGACAGGTGTTAACTATGGCTACACCTTC. Protein product: CAVRKLTGVNYGYTF.

Concerning this clonotype itself: The DNA is omitted, as the CDR3 cannot be located on it reliably, and the CDR3 follows TCRdb's listing. The CDR3 protein is CAISEAGTGSCFF. This chain uses TRBV6-1 with TRBJ2-2. Germline V gene lookup returns CDR1 MNHNS and CDR2 SASEGT. The CDR3 contains 13 residues when both ends are counted.

In the case of this clonotype: This sequence may be a read error, since a much larger clone differs from it by one base. The CDR3 is CASSIQYNSPLHF. In DNA form, the CDR3 reads TGTGCCAGCAGCATCCAATATAATTCACCCCTCCACTTT. The rearrangement links TRBV5-1 to TRBJ1-6; D is undetermined. CDR1 is SGHRS and CDR2 is YFSETQ in the germline V gene. The CDR3 consists of 13 residues.

The table lists this clonotype with many counts. V is TRBV30 and J is TRBJ1-5; weak D call: TRBD1 (5 bases). Germline lookup yields CDR1 GTSNPN and CDR2 SVGIG (reference sequence). This CDR3 spans 14 amino acids. The germline V and J ends were trimmed by 1 base and 10 bases, with 17 bases remaining between them. CDR3 DNA: TGTGCCTGGAGTGATAGCAGGCGTCAGGGACCCCAGCATTTT. Amino acid sequence: CAWSDSRRQGPQHF.

The rearrangement joins TRBV20-1 to TRBJ2-7; D is uncertain. From germline, CDR1 is DFQATT and CDR2 SNEGSKA (reference sequence). There are 13 residues in the CDR3. Trimming removed 1 base at V and 9 bases at J, with 16 bases between. The CDR3, as DNA: TGCAGTGCTAGAGGCGATTTGGGGTTCGTGCAGTACTTC. It encodes CSARGDLGFVQYF.

V and J are TRBV20-1 and TRBJ1-4; 7 bases fit TRBD1. The CDR3 contains 14 residues. The V gene end was trimmed by 3 bases and the J gene end by 8 bases; junction bases not matched to a gene: 9. The germline V gene encodes CDR1 DFQATT and CDR2 SNEGSKA (reference sequence). The DNA for the CDR3 is TGCAGTGCTAGGGGGATCAGGGGGGTCGAAAAACTGTTTTTT. Encoded protein: CSARGIRGVEKLFF.

This clonotype was counted a few times. DNA for the CDR3: TGTGCCAGCAGTTACAGTGGTTTTGGACAGCCCCAGCATTTT. As protein: CASSYSGFGQPQHF. The chain is built from TRBV6-2 or TRBV6-3 and TRBJ1-5; unclear D gene. With 2 bases removed from V and 7 bases from J, the gap between germline ends came to 12 bases. This CDR3 comprises 14 residues. CDR1 is MNHEY, CDR2 SVGEGT, per germline.

This clonotype was recorded at least ten times. This chain connects TRBV28 to TRBJ2-7; 8 bases fit TRBD1. V was clipped by 5 bases and J by 6 bases; unmatched bases: 15. Germline V CDR1 and CDR2: MDHEN, SYDVKM. The CDR3 runs to 16 residues. The CDR3 loop is CASSPADRGHVFEQYF. CDR3 DNA sequence: TGTGCCAGCAGTCCCGCCGACAGGGGACACGTTTTCGAGCAGTACTTC.

To note about this clonotype: At one of its ends the junction is not consistent with the germline gene, which may arise from a read error. The CDR3 coding sequence is TGTGCCAGCAGCTTTGGGACGGGGTTTGGCTACGCCTTC. This gives the protein CASSFGTGFGYAF. This chain links TRBV5-5 with TRBJ1-2; perhaps TRBD1 as D (5 bases). This CDR3 has 13 residues. The V gene's germline CDR1 is SGHKS and CDR2 YYEKEE (reference sequence). The full variable domain, completed using reference TRBV5-5 and TRBJ1-2, is DAGVTQSPTHLIKTRGQQVTLRCSPISGHKSVSWYQQVLGQGPQFIFQYYEKEERGRGNFPDRFSARQFPNYSSELNVNALLLGDSALYLCASSFGTGFGYAFGSGTRLTVV.

In this sample, this clonotype turned up once. This chain joins TRBV7-9 and TRBJ1-1, with TRBD1 matching over 9 bases. The CDR3 contains 15 residues. Germline-derived CDR1 and CDR2 are SEHNR and FQNEAQ (reference sequence). Trimming took 4 bases from V and 4 from J; bases not matched to a gene: 7. For the CDR3, the DNA is TGTGCCAGCAGCTGGGACAGGGAGCTGCTCACTGAAGCTTTCTTT. This sequence encodes CASSWDRELLTEAFF.

This clonotype has a count of ten or more. In DNA form, the CDR3 reads TGTGCCAGCAGCAAGTATGGGAGGTGGAGTGAAAAACTGTTTTTT. This codes for CASSKYGRWSEKLFF. The chain joins TRBV7-2 to TRBJ1-4; D unresolved. Trimming took off 5 bases at V and 7 bases at J, with 17 bases between the two ends. CDR1 is SGHTA, CDR2 FQGNSA, per germline. The CDR3 loop spans 15 amino acids.

About this clonotype: An end of the junction differs from the germline gene, which may be a read error. The gene calls are TRBV10-2 and TRBJ2-7; D possibly corresponds to TRBD2 (5 bases). Germline loops: CDR1 WSHSY, CDR2 SAAADI. The CDR3 extends over 17 amino acids. The CDR3 nucleotides are TGTGCCAGCAGTTACTCGTCGGGGTCAAGTTCTCTGTGCGAGCAGTACTTC. Translated: CASSYSSGSSSLCEQYF.

Turning to this clonotype: The junction departs from germline at one end; a sequencing error may be responsible. J is TRBJ1-3 and V is TRBV5-5; D remains unclear. Germline V lookup: CDR1 SGHKS, CDR2 YYEKEE (reference sequence). CDR3 length equals 15 residues. CDR3 DNA sequence: TGCGCCAGCAGCCCCCTCGGGATCTCTGGAAACACCATATATTTT. Amino acids: CASSPLGISGNTIYF.

In this sample, this clonotype turned up many times. The chain recombines TRBV7-6 with TRBJ1-4; D remains unclear. Germline CDR1 SGHVS, CDR2 FNYEAQ. Deletions cut 0 bases from V and 8 bases from J, with 16 bases between. The CDR3 consists of 16 residues. The CDR3 coding sequence is TGTGCCAGCAGCTTAGCCCCGGACGACTTGAGCGAAAAACTGTTTTTT. Protein: CASSLAPDDLSEKLFF. Full variable domain (outside the CDR3, taken from reference TRBV7-6 and TRBJ1-4): GAGVSQSPRYKVTKRGQDVALRCDPISGHVSLYWYRQALGQGPEFLTYFNYEAQQDKSGLPNDRFSAERPEGSISTLTIQRTEQRDSAMYRCASSLAPDDLSEKLFFGSGTQLSVL.

The V gene is TRBV11-1, the J gene TRBJ2-2, with 7 bases matching TRBD2. The CDR3 totals 14 residues. Germline lookup yields CDR1 SGHAT and CDR2 FQDESV (reference sequence). V gave up 11 bases and J gave up 6 bases; unmatched junction bases: 12. In nucleotides, the CDR3 is TGTGCCTGGAGTATGGTTGCGGGAGCCGGGGAGCTGTTTTTT. Its translation is CAWSMVAGAGELFF.

The J gene is TRBJ1-3, the V gene TRBV4-3; tentative D call: TRBD1 (5 bases). This CDR3 has 17 residues. Per germline, CDR1 LGHNA and CDR2 YSLEER. V was trimmed by 1 base and J by 1 base, leaving 14 bases between them. CDR3 residues: CASSQVLPGKSGNTIYF. DNA for the CDR3: TGCGCCAGCAGCCAAGTCTTGCCAGGGAAGTCTGGAAACACCATATATTTT.